Below are 24 T cell receptor beta chains sequenced from a single sample in a study of blood T cell repertoires in COVID-19. Sequencing was performed with immunoSEQ multiplex PCR; in TCRdb, only in-frame clones are kept and a portion is missing. The sample has 220,000 or so clones, around 81% seen once. Input material: peripheral blood. The receptors shown here come from a woman aged 25 to 39 who had recovered from COVID-19.

This rearrangement joins TRBV20-1 to TRBJ2-7; 7 bases agree with TRBD2. The CDR3 has 12 amino acids. Per germline, CDR1 DFQATT and CDR2 SNEGSKA (reference sequence). V shed 3 bases, J shed 2 bases, and the junction held 1 base outside the gene matches. The CDR3 DNA is TGCAGTGCTAGTCGGGGGGCCTACGAGCAGTACTTC. This gives the protein CSASRGAYEQYF.

The chain couples TRBV6-1 to TRBJ1-1; D is perhaps TRBD1 (5 bases). Germline values: CDR1 MNHNS, CDR2 SASEGT. The CDR3 covers 17 residues. Trimming took 2 bases from V and 9 from J, leaving 25 bases between them. CDR3 region: CASSEPLQGAPGAKAFF. The CDR3 bases are TGTGCCAGCAGTGAACCCCTTCAAGGGGCCCCCGGAGCGAAAGCTTTCTTT.

The CDR3 DNA follows: TGTGCCAGCAGCCGCCTCCGGACGGGGGAGGTCGCAGATACGCAGTATTTT. It yields the protein CASSRLRTGEVADTQYF. The chain uses TRBV3-1 (or the pseudogene TRBV3-2) and TRBJ2-3, with TRBD2 as a possible D gene (6 bases). The germline V and J ends were trimmed by 4 bases and 4 bases, with 21 bases remaining between them. Germline V CDR1 and CDR2: LGHDT, YNNKEL (reference sequence). The CDR3 has 17 residues.

CDR3 bases: TGCGCCACCGCAGCCGAAAGTACCCAGGGAAGGGCTGTCTATGGCTACACCTTC. Amino acids: CATAAESTQGRAVYGYTF. J is TRBJ1-2 and V is TRBV4-1, with D tentatively TRBD1 (5 bases). Per germline, CDR1 MGHRA and CDR2 YSYEKL. The V gene lost 10 bases and the J gene lost 4 bases, with 31 bases spanning the gap. The CDR3 sequence is 18 residues long.

The CDR3 is CASSTRLVDTDTQYF. The DNA for the CDR3 is TGTGCCAGCAGCACTCGACTAGTCGATACAGATACGCAGTATTTT. This sequence joins TRBV7-2 and TRBJ2-3; weak D call: TRBD2 (6 bases). Per germline, CDR1 SGHTA and CDR2 FQGNSA. The CDR3 extends over 15 amino acids. V was shortened by 5 bases and J by 3 bases, with 15 bases between the two germline ends.

The chain couples TRBV5-1 to TRBJ2-2; TRBD2 is a possible D gene (6 bases). The CDR3 totals 17 residues. Trimming pared 0 bases from V and 0 bases from J, leaving 12 bases between. Germline V gene data show CDR1 as SGHRS and CDR2 as YFSETQ. In nucleotides, the CDR3 is TGCGCCAGCAGCTTGGTTTTCGGGACTGCGAACACCGGGGAGCTGTTTTTT. Its translation: CASSLVFGTANTGELFF. Drawing the rest from reference TRBV5-1 and TRBJ2-2, the complete variable domain is KAGVTQTPRYLIKTRGQQVTLSCSPISGHRSVSWYQQTPGQGLQFLFEYFSETQRNKGNFPGRFSGRQFSNSRSEMNVSTLELGDSALYLCASSLVFGTANTGELFFGEGSRLTVL.

The V gene is TRBV5-1, the J gene TRBJ1-5; 7 bases map to TRBD1. CDR3 length equals 13 residues. With 3 bases clipped from V and 5 bases from J, the junction kept 2 bases outside the gene matches. Germline V lookup: CDR1 SGHRS, CDR2 YFSETQ. The CDR3: CASSWDSHQPQHF. The CDR3 DNA reads as TGCGCCAGCAGCTGGGACAGTCATCAGCCCCAGCATTTT.

V and J are TRBV4-1 and TRBJ2-7, with 11 bases matching TRBD1. Per the germline V gene, CDR1 is MGHRA and CDR2 is YSYEKL. J was trimmed by 3 bases and V by 5 bases; bases with no gene match: 6. The CDR3 extends over 15 amino acids. Here the CDR3 DNA reads TGCGCCAGCAGCTTTCGGACAGGGGGCTTCTACGAGCAGTACTTC. Translation gives CASSFRTGGFYEQYF.

The chain couples TRBV10-2 to TRBJ1-5; 8 nucleotides agree with TRBD1. Germline trimming cut 5 bases from V and 4 bases from J; bases unmatched to any gene: 7. This CDR3 comprises 15 residues. CDR1 and CDR2 (germline): WSHSY, SAAADI. CDR3 nucleotides: TGCGCCAGCAGTCCAGGGGGCAGGGCGAATCAGCCCCAGCATTTT. Amino acid sequence: CASSPGGRANQPQHF.

This clone occurred a few times. The chain links TRBV28 to TRBJ2-7, with 8 bases fitting TRBD2. CDR1 is MDHEN, CDR2 SYDVKM, per germline. After removal of 6 bases from V and 3 bases from J, the junction contained 13 bases not matched to a gene. The CDR3 totals 16 residues. CDR3 loop: CASSYSRVAGFYEQYF. The DNA for the CDR3 is TGTGCCAGCAGCTATTCTAGAGTAGCGGGGTTCTACGAGCAGTACTTC.

CDR3 loop: CASSPPRGLAGETQYF. DNA of the CDR3: TGTGCCAGCAGTCCCCCCCGGGGACTAGCGGGAGAGACCCAGTACTTC. The chain employs TRBV28 and TRBJ2-5; TRBD2 matches 12 bases. CDR1 MDHEN and CDR2 SYDVKM come from the germline V gene. This CDR3 is 16 amino acids long. V dropped 5 bases and J dropped 4; count of bases not matched to a gene: 8.

CDR3 DNA: TGTGCCAGCAGTTACTCGGGGACAGGGAACTATGGCTACACCTTC. Residues: CASSYSGTGNYGYTF. The chain carries TRBV6-5 and TRBJ1-2; 9 positions match TRBD1. The CDR3 length is 15 residues. Germline V lookup: CDR1 MNHEY, CDR2 SVGAGI. Trimming cost V 0 bases and J 2 bases; bases outside gene matches: 1.

The chain has TRBV21-1 and TRBJ2-3; TRBD2, the table's D call, lacks a check against the DNA. TRBV21-1 is listed as a pseudogene. The CDR3 spans 15 residues. This chain's CDR3 is CATMGGAFPTDTQYF. The CDR3, as DNA: TGTGCCACTATGGGAGGGGCGTTCCCCACAGATACGCAGTATTTT.

The rearrangement links TRBV28 to TRBJ2-7; 9 bases are shared with TRBD2. Germline V lookup: CDR1 MDHEN, CDR2 SYDVKM. The CDR3 contains 17 residues. Trimming at V came to 6 bases and at J to 3 bases, leaving 15 bases not matched to a gene. CDR3 amino acids: CASSPVSRAGGFYEQYF. CDR3 coding DNA: TGTGCCAGCAGCCCTGTGTCTCGGGCGGGAGGGTTCTACGAGCAGTACTTC.

This chain connects TRBV30 to TRBJ1-6; unclear D gene. CDR1 is GTSNPN, CDR2 SVGIG, per germline (reference sequence). V lost 8 bases, J lost 5 bases, and 13 bases lay in between. The CDR3 covers 13 residues. The CDR3 DNA follows: TGTGCCATTGCTGGAGATCATAATTCACCCCTCCACTTT. Its translation: CAIAGDHNSPLHF.

This clone was seen a single time. The chain links TRBV28 to TRBJ2-7, with 9 bases lining up with TRBD2. The junction had 5 bases not matched to a gene; V was cut back by 1 base and J by 4 bases. The germline CDR1 and CDR2 sequences are MDHEN and SYDVKM. The CDR3 is 15 amino acids. CDR3 loop: CASSLSAGGNYEQYF. CDR3 nucleotides: TGTGCCAGCAGTTTATCGGCGGGAGGGAATTACGAGCAGTACTTC.

CDR3 DNA: TGTGCCAGCACCCCTAGCCGCGGGAGGGCCCACGAGCAGTACTTC. Residues: CASTPSRGRAHEQYF. V and J are TRBV27 and TRBJ2-7, with TRBD2 identical over 9 bases. Losses at the gene ends were 7 bases for V and 5 bases for J; bases not matched to a gene: 12. Germline V gene sequence: CDR1 MNHEY, CDR2 SMNVEV (reference sequence). The CDR3 length is 15 residues.

This clone was detected once. The chain joins TRBV12-2 to TRBJ1-2. TRBV12-2 is assigned pseudogene status. The CDR3 runs 15 residues. In DNA form, the CDR3 reads TGTGCAAGTCGCTTAGTGAGGGACTTTAACTATGGCTACACCTTC. Translating gives CASRLVRDFNYGYTF.

The chain links TRBV25-1 to TRBJ2-2; D gene ambiguous. Germline-derived CDR1 and CDR2 are MGHDK and SYGVNS. Trimming left V 0 bases short and J 2 bases short, with 13 bases between. This CDR3 region has 17 residues. The CDR3 reads CASSEYAQTINTGELFF. The CDR3 DNA reads as TGTGCCAGCAGTGAATATGCACAGACGATAAACACCGGGGAGCTGTTTTTT.

A remark on this clone: The sample has other DNA sequences that encode this CDR3 too. This rearrangement joins TRBV28 to TRBJ2-1; D gene ambiguous. The CDR3 spans 11 residues. Germline lookup yields CDR1 MDHEN and CDR2 SYDVKM. V was pared by 6 bases and J by 4 bases, with 4 bases between. The CDR3, as DNA: TGTGCCAGCAGCCCATACAATGAGCAGTTCTTC. Protein product: CASSPYNEQFF.

The chain joins TRBV6-5 to TRBJ2-5, with D tentatively TRBD1 (6 bases). Germline assignment: CDR1 MNHEY and CDR2 SVGAGI. Deletions cut 4 bases from V and 4 bases from J, with 10 bases between. The CDR3 is made up of 13 amino acids. The CDR3 region has the DNA TGTGCCAGCAGTTGGGGGCTCCCAGAGACCCAGTACTTC. Translating it yields CASSWGLPETQYF.

This clone was observed a handful of times. The V and J genes are TRBV10-1 and TRBJ2-3; the match to TRBD1 covers 12 bases. Trimming took 4 bases from V and 6 from J; bases not matched to a gene: 5. In germline, CDR1 is WNHNN, CDR2 SYGVQD (reference sequence). The CDR3 has 15 residues. The chain's CDR3 is CASSVGTGGIDTQYF. The CDR3 DNA reads as TGCGCCAGCAGTGTAGGGACAGGGGGCATTGATACGCAGTATTTT.

This chain links TRBV9 with TRBJ2-5; D is uncertain. Trimming left V 0 bases short and J 0 bases short, with 9 bases between. This CDR3 has 15 amino acids. Germline CDR1 SGDLS, CDR2 YYNGEE. The CDR3 spells CASSVGAVDQETQYF. CDR3 sequence (DNA): TGTGCCAGCAGCGTAGGGGCAGTAGACCAAGAGACCCAGTACTTC.

This sequence joins TRBV6-5 and TRBJ1-4; D is undetermined. CDR1 is MNHEY, CDR2 SVGAGI, per germline. V was cut by 7 bases and J by 7 bases, with 16 bases left in between. The CDR3 contains 14 residues. The CDR3, as DNA: TGTGCCAGCATGATGGCCAGCGGGAGTGAAAAACTGTTTTTT. Protein product: CASMMASGSEKLFF.